Each of the 25 T cell receptor beta chains below was sequenced from the same sample in a study of PD-1 blockade in classical Hodgkin lymphoma. Assay used: immunoSEQ multiplex PCR; TCRdb lists only in-frame clones, some missing. The profile shows about 93,000 clones, around nine tenths of them singletons. All trial patients relapsed after autologous stem cell transplantation. The sequences come from peripheral blood mononuclear cells (PBMCs), collected before the second cycle of nivolumab. These receptors all come from a human donor with classical Hodgkin lymphoma.

This clone was seen only once. J is TRBJ2-4 and V is TRBV30, with no clear D. V was clipped by 2 bases and J by 0 bases, with 11 bases between them. The CDR3 has 15 amino acids. Germline CDR1 is GTSNPN and CDR2 is SVGIG (reference sequence). CDR3 coding DNA: TGTGCCTGGAGTCCTCTCTCTCTAGCCAAAAACATTCAGTACTTC. Protein sequence: CAWSPLSLAKNIQYF.

This chain links TRBV7-9 with TRBJ2-7; D unresolved. This CDR3 comprises 15 residues. V shed 0 bases and J shed 3 bases, with 12 bases lying between them. Germline lookup yields CDR1 SEHNR and CDR2 FQNEAQ (reference sequence). CDR3 loop: CASSLALEARYEQYF. CDR3 bases: TGTGCCAGCAGCTTAGCACTGGAAGCCCGCTACGAGCAGTACTTC.

The chain links TRBV28 to TRBJ2-1; D is unclear. The CDR3 covers 14 residues. Germline loops: CDR1 MDHEN, CDR2 SYDVKM. Trimming cost V 6 bases and J 2 bases, with 11 bases left between them. As DNA, the CDR3 is TGTGCCAGCAGCAAAAGCGCACCCTACAATGAGCAGTTCTTC. Amino acid sequence: CASSKSAPYNEQFF.

The rearrangement uses TRBV11-2 and TRBJ2-6; 7 bases agree with TRBD1. The CDR3 is 16 amino acids. V lost 7 bases to trimming and J lost 0 bases; unmatched junction nucleotides: 6. Germline lookup yields CDR1 SGHAT and CDR2 FQNNGV. CDR3 DNA sequence: TGTGCCAGCACCAGGACAGGCCGCTCTGGGGCCAACGTCCTGACTTTC. Amino acids: CASTRTGRSGANVLTF.

The V gene is TRBV2, the J gene TRBJ2-7, with D possibly being TRBD1 (6 bases). V was shortened by 2 bases and J by 1 base, with 12 bases between the two germline ends. Germline assignment: CDR1 SNHLY and CDR2 FYNNEI. The CDR3 extends over 15 amino acids. CDR3 loop: CASSERGFGSYEQYF. CDR3 DNA: TGTGCCAGCAGTGAAAGGGGGTTTGGGTCCTACGAGCAGTACTTC.

J is TRBJ1-6 and V is TRBV6-5; D unresolved. This CDR3 has 12 amino acids. Germline V gene lookup returns CDR1 MNHEY and CDR2 SVGAGI. V lost 4 bases and J 7 bases, leaving 5 bases between the germline ends. The CDR3 sequence is CASSFPNSPLHF. The CDR3 bases are TGTGCCAGCAGTTTCCCGAATTCACCCCTCCACTTT.

This chain connects TRBV2 to TRBJ1-1, with unresolved D. The CDR3 totals 14 residues. Germline CDR1 SNHLY, CDR2 FYNNEI. V lost 1 base, J lost 6 bases, and 12 bases lay in between. CDR3 in DNA: TGTGCCAGCAGTGAAGTACGAAGGAATTCTGAAGCTTTCTTT. Protein product: CASSEVRRNSEAFF.

The chain has TRBV7-8 and TRBJ2-7; D uncertain. Trimming shortened V by 6 bases and J by 4 bases, and 19 bases separated the two germline ends. The CDR3 loop spans 15 amino acids. The germline V gene has CDR1 SGHVS and CDR2 FQNEAQ. As DNA, the CDR3 is TGTGCCAGCAGTACCCCCTTCGACGGCCGTTACGAGCAGTACTTC. Protein sequence: CASSTPFDGRYEQYF.

The V call is TRBV4-1, the J call TRBJ2-5, with 7 bases aligning to TRBD1. V lost 4 bases and J lost 2; bases outside the gene matches: 13. CDR1 and CDR2 (germline): MGHRA, YSYEKL. This CDR3 is built from 17 residues. The DNA for the CDR3 is TGCGCCAGCAGCCCCTTGAGTTTGGGACAGAAACAAGAGACCCAGTACTTC. Translating gives CASSPLSLGQKQETQYF.

This chain links TRBV11-3 with TRBJ2-1, with D perhaps TRBD2 (6 bases). The CDR3 has 14 amino acids. V gave up 1 base and J gave up 6 bases, with 10 bases separating them. CDR1 is SGHNT, CDR2 YENEEA, per germline. The CDR3 DNA sequence: TGTGCCAGCAGCTTAGGTGTGGGAGGCAATGAGCAGTTCTTC. Translated, it gives CASSLGVGGNEQFF. Supplemented by reference TRBV11-3 and TRBJ2-1, the full variable domain reads EAGVVQSPRYKIIEKKQPVAFWCNPISGHNTLYWYLQNLGQGPELLIRYENEEAVDDSQLPKDRFSAERLKGVDSTLKIQPAELGDSAVYLCASSLGVGGNEQFFGPGTRLTVL.

This clone was observed once. The gene calls are TRBV7-9 and TRBJ2-6; TRBD2 matches at 8 bases. The trim removed 4 bases at V and 2 bases at J, leaving 7 bases unmatched. CDR3 length: 17 residues. Per the germline V gene, CDR1 is SEHNR and CDR2 is FQNEAQ (reference sequence). The CDR3 DNA sequence: TGTGCCAGCAGCTCTCAACTCGGGAGGGCTGGGGCCAACGTCCTGACTTTC. Protein sequence: CASSSQLGRAGANVLTF.

J is TRBJ2-3 and V is TRBV30; D is perhaps TRBD2 (6 bases). The V end was cut by 8 bases, the J end by 4 bases, with 19 bases between. This CDR3 spans 14 amino acids. CDR1 and CDR2 from the germline V gene are GTSNPN and SVGIG (reference sequence). CDR3 sequence: CARQGGFRADTQYF. The CDR3 coding sequence is TGTGCCCGACAAGGAGGGTTTAGGGCAGATACGCAGTATTTT.

This rearrangement joins TRBV6-5 to TRBJ1-1; 7 bases are shared with TRBD1. The V and J ends lost 2 bases and 4 bases, in that order; junction bases with no gene match: 7. CDR1 and CDR2 (germline): MNHEY, SVGAGI. The CDR3 sequence is 15 residues long. CDR3 coding DNA: TGTGCCAGCAGTTACCTAGACAGGGTGGTCACTGAAGCTTTCTTT. It yields the protein CASSYLDRVVTEAFF.

This chain joins TRBV28 and TRBJ2-7; D uncertain. Looked up from germline, CDR1 is MDHEN and CDR2 is SYDVKM. The V end lost 7 bases, the J end lost 3 bases, and 4 bases lay between the germline ends. The CDR3 is 10 residues long. This CDR3 is CASKGYEQYF. CDR3 nucleotides: TGTGCCAGCAAGGGCTACGAGCAGTACTTC.

The genes are TRBV30 and TRBJ1-1; D unclear. CDR1 is GTSNPN and CDR2 is SVGIG in the germline V gene (reference sequence). The length of the CDR3 is 13 residues. Trimming removed 4 bases from V and 4 bases from J, with 13 bases in between. The CDR3 DNA sequence: TGTGCCTGGAAACGATCCACCGCCACTGAAGCTTTCTTT. This sequence encodes CAWKRSTATEAFF.

The chain employs TRBV5-1 and TRBJ2-1; D is uncertain. The CDR3 sequence is 15 residues long. Trimming removed 7 bases at V and 0 bases at J, with 14 bases between. Germline V gives CDR1 SGHRS, CDR2 YFSETQ. CDR3 DNA: TGCGCCAGCGGGTCCCGGCGAAGCTCCTACAATGAGCAGTTCTTC. Translating gives CASGSRRSSYNEQFF. Full variable domain (missing parts from reference TRBV5-1 and TRBJ2-1): KAGVTQTPRYLIKTRGQQVTLSCSPISGHRSVSWYQQTPGQGLQFLFEYFSETQRNKGNFPGRFSGRQFSNSRSEMNVSTLELGDSALYLCASGSRRSSYNEQFFGPGTRLTVL.

V gene TRBV7-8 combines with J gene TRBJ2-2, with TRBD1 matching over 7 bases. This CDR3 contains 15 residues. CDR1 is SGHVS and CDR2 is FQNEAQ in the germline V gene. J was trimmed by 4 bases and V by 5 bases; bases with no gene match: 7. The CDR3: CASSPRTGRTGELFF. CDR3 nucleotide sequence: TGTGCCAGCAGCCCTAGGACAGGTCGCACCGGGGAGCTGTTTTTT.

This clone showed up just once. The chain employs TRBV10-1 and TRBJ2-1, with 12 bases identical to TRBD2. The germline gives CDR1 WNHNN, CDR2 SYGVQD (reference sequence). The CDR3 has 18 residues. J lost 3 bases, V lost 0 bases, and 6 bases had no gene match. The CDR3 DNA reads as TGCGCCAGCAGTGAGTCTAGACTAGCGGGAGCCGGCTACAATGAGCAGTTCTTC. Encoded protein: CASSESRLAGAGYNEQFF.

The chain joins TRBV6-1 to TRBJ1-1; a weak D match, TRBD1 (6 bases). Trimming shortened V by 2 bases and J by 3 bases, and 13 bases separated the two germline ends. The CDR3 runs to 15 residues. Germline V gene data show CDR1 as MNHNS and CDR2 as SASEGT. DNA for the CDR3: TGTGCCAGCAGTGAAAGAGGGGGAGACTACACTGAAGCTTTCTTT. It yields the protein CASSERGGDYTEAFF.

Comment on this clone: A junction boundary mismatches the germline segment, possibly from a read error. V and J are TRBV18 and TRBJ2-7; D possibly corresponds to TRBD1 (6 bases). The CDR3 is made up of 14 amino acids. Germline V gives CDR1 KGHSH, CDR2 LQKENI. The CDR3 sequence is CAGSPRRDNYEQYF. CDR3 DNA: TGTGCCGGCTCACCACGACGGGACAACTACGAGCAGTACTTC.

The rearrangement links TRBV5-1 to TRBJ2-5; the D is unclear. The CDR3 covers 15 residues. Per the germline V gene, CDR1 is SGHRS and CDR2 is YFSETQ. The V and J ends lost 0 bases and 1 base respectively, with 10 bases between them. CDR3 protein: CASSLVRGFQETQYF. The CDR3 DNA reads TGCGCCAGCAGCTTGGTCAGAGGCTTCCAAGAGACCCAGTACTTC.

CDR3 in DNA: TGTGCCTGGAAAGTCCCCTTCCTGGAGACCCAGTACTTC. This sequence encodes CAWKVPFLETQYF. The V and J genes are TRBV30 and TRBJ2-5; D call uncertain. The length of the CDR3 is 13 residues. V lost 4 bases, J lost 5 bases, and 14 bases lay in between. The germline gives CDR1 GTSNPN, CDR2 SVGIG (reference sequence).

The V call is TRBV4-1, the J call TRBJ2-7; D not certain. CDR1 and CDR2 from the germline V gene are MGHRA and YSYEKL. The length of the CDR3 is 13 residues. Trimming cost V 5 bases and J 8 bases, with 16 bases left between them. The DNA for the CDR3 is TGCGCCAGCAGCAACTTAGACACGATTAAGCAGTACTTC. Protein product: CASSNLDTIKQYF.

This chain links TRBV18 with TRBJ2-6; D ambiguous. This CDR3 region has 15 residues. V was clipped by 4 bases and J by 1 base, with 8 bases between them. Germline CDR1 reads KGHSH; CDR2 reads LQKENI. The CDR3 nucleotides are TGTGCCAGCTCACTACAGAGTTCTGGGGCCAACGTCCTGACTTTC. Translated: CASSLQSSGANVLTF.

This chain links TRBV11-2 with TRBJ2-1, with D perhaps matching TRBD1 or TRBD2 (5 bases each). Germline CDR1 and CDR2: SGHAT and FQNNGV. The CDR3 has 14 amino acids. The V and J ends lost 1 base and 8 bases respectively, with 12 bases between them. The CDR3 is CASSLGRGVDEQFF. CDR3 bases: TGTGCCAGCAGCTTAGGTCGAGGGGTGGATGAGCAGTTCTTC. Using reference TRBV11-2 and TRBJ2-1 for the parts outside the CDR3, the full variable domain is EAGVAQSPRYKIIEKRQSVAFWCNPISGHATLYWYQQILGQGPKLLIQFQNNGVVDDSQLPKDRFSAERLKGVDSTLKIQPAKLEDSAVYLCASSLGRGVDEQFFGPGTRLTVL.